This record looks at one T cell receptor beta chain sequence and its context. The antigen remains undetermined. The data stem from a study of T cell repertoires in cytomegalovirus infection. The CDR3 is 16 residues long. The V segment lost 8 bases and the J segment 0 bases; nucleotides outside the gene matches: 6. CDR1 is KGHDR, CDR2 SFDVKD, per germline. TCRdb re-derived calls from the reads in MiXCR, one entry per CDR3 protein. Here the sample spans around 900,000 distinct CDR3 sequences, roughly 31% being singletons. Specimen: cultured CD8+ T cells from PBMCs, collected from culture after CMV antigen stimulation. The rearrangement joins TRBV24-1 to TRBJ2-6; 7 positions agree with TRBD1. The TCR was taken from a human donor in good health (CMV status not recorded). Some clones in this sample may be carry-over from other donors' samples. This CDR3 reads CATTEGDSSGANVLTF. The CDR3 region has the DNA TGTGCCACCACCGAGGGGGACAGCTCTGGGGCCAACGTCCTGACTTTC.